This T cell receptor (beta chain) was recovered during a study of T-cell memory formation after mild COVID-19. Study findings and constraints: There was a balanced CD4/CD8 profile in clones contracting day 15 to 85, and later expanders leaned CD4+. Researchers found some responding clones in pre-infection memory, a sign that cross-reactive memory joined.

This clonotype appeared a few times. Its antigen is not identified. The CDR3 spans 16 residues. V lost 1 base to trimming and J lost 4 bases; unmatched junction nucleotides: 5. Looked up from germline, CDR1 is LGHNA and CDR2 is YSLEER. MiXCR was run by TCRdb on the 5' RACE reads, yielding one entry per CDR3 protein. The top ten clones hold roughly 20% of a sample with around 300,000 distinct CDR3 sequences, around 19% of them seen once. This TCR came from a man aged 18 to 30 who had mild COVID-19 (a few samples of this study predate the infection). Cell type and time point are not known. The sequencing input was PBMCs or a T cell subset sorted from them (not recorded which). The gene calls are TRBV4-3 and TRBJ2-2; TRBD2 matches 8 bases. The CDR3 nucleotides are TGCGCCAGCAGCCAAGGCGGACTAGCAGGCACCGGGGAGCTGTTTTTT. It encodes CASSQGGLAGTGELFF.